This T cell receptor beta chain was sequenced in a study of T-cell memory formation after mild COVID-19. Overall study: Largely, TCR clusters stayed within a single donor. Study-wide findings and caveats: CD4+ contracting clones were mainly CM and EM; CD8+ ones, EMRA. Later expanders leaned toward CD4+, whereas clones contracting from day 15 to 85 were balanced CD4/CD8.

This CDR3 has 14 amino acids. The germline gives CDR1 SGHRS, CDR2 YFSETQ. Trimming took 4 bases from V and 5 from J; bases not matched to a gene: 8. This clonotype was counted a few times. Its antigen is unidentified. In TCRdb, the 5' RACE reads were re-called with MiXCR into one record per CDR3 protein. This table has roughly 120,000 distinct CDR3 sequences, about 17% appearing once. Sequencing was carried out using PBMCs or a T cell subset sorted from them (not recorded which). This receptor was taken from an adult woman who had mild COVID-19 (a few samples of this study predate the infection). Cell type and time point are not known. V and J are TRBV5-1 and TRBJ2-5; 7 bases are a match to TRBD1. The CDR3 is CASSADRVWETQYF. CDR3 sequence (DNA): TGCGCCAGCAGCGCTGACAGGGTGTGGGAGACCCAGTACTTC.